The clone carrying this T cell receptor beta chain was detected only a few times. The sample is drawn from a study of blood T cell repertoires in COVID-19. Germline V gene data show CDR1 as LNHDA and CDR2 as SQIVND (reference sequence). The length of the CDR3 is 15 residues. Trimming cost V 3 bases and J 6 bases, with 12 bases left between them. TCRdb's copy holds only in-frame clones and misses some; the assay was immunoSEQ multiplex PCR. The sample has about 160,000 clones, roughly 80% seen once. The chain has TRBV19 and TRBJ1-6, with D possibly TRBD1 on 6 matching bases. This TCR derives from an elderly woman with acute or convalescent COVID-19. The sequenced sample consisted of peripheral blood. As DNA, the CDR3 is TGTGCCAGTAGTATGGCGGGGGCTGGTAATTCACCCCTCCACTTT. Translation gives CASSMAGAGNSPLHF. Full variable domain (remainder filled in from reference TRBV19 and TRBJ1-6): DGGITQSPKYLFRKEGQNVTLSCEQNLNHDAMYWYRQDPGQGLRLIYYSQIVNDFQKGDIAEGYSVSREKKESFPLTVTSAQKNPTAFYLCASSMAGAGNSPLHFGNGTRLTVT.